This entry lists 13 T cell receptor beta chains sequenced from one sample in a study of cytomegalovirus exposure and HLA in healthy donors. The PCR contained 60 Vbeta and 13 Jbeta primers. Only in-frame clones appear in the TCRdb table, and some are missing; sequencing was by immunoSEQ multiplex PCR. This sample contains approximately 50,000 clones. Sequenced: PBMCs. The source is a man between 18 and 29 years old in good health and CMV-seropositive.

In DNA form, the CDR3 reads TGTGCCAGCAGTTGGCAGGCGGGGCAGGAGACCCAGTACTTC. Translation gives CASSWQAGQETQYF. This chain links TRBV6-5 with TRBJ2-5; perhaps TRBD2 as D (6 bases). This CDR3 is built from 14 residues. Trimming took off 4 bases at V and 5 bases at J, with 14 bases between the two ends. Germline V gives CDR1 MNHEY, CDR2 SVGAGI.

The chain joins TRBV5-4 to TRBJ2-3; D unresolved. The CDR3 has 14 residues. V gave up 0 bases and J gave up 5 bases, with 10 bases separating them. CDR1 is SGHNT, CDR2 YYREEE, per germline (reference sequence). CDR3 sequence reads: CASSLGFTRDTQYF. The DNA for the CDR3 is TGTGCCAGCAGCTTGGGATTTACCAGAGATACGCAGTATTTT.

This chain joins TRBV5-4 and TRBJ1-2, with 7 positions matching TRBD1. V was clipped by 2 bases and J by 3 bases; unmatched bases: 1. CDR3 length: 13 amino acids. CDR1 SGHNT and CDR2 YYREEE come from the germline V gene (reference sequence). This CDR3 is CASSLGTDYGYTF. For the CDR3, the DNA is TGTGCCAGCAGCTTAGGGACAGACTATGGCTACACCTTC.

The chain couples TRBV5-1 to TRBJ2-3; TRBD1 might be the D (6 bases). V shed 5 bases and J shed 0 bases, with 16 bases lying between them. Germline-derived CDR1 and CDR2 are SGHRS and YFSETQ. There are 16 residues in the CDR3. The CDR3 DNA is TGCGCCAGCAGAGCACCAGGGGCACTTAGCACAGATACGCAGTATTTT. This sequence encodes CASRAPGALSTDTQYF.

The gene calls are TRBV6-6 and TRBJ2-1, with 8 nucleotides matching TRBD1. The trim removed 4 bases at V and 5 bases at J, leaving 7 bases unmatched. The length of the CDR3 is 15 residues. Per the germline V gene, CDR1 is MNHNY and CDR2 is SVGAGI (reference sequence). For the CDR3, the DNA is TGTGCCAGCAGTTGGACTGGGACAGGCAACAATGAGCAGTTCTTC. Its translation is CASSWTGTGNNEQFF.

The chain has TRBV15 and TRBJ2-7; TRBD1 might be the D (5 bases). V was pared by 0 bases and J by 5 bases, with 20 bases between. Germline V gene sequence: CDR1 LNHNV, CDR2 YYDKDF (reference sequence). CDR3 length: 17 amino acids. The CDR3 coding sequence is TGTGCCACCAGCAGAGATTTTAGACACCCGACAGTCGACGAGCAGTACTTC. Translated: CATSRDFRHPTVDEQYF.

The V call is TRBV19, the J call TRBJ2-1; TRBD1 is a possible D gene (5 bases). This CDR3 has 15 residues. The germline CDR1 and CDR2 sequences are LNHDA and SQIVND (reference sequence). V was trimmed by 5 bases and J by 7 bases, leaving 18 bases between them. The CDR3 DNA reads as TGTGCCAGTAGTCGAGGTGGGAACAGGCCGAATGAGCAGTTCTTC. This sequence encodes CASSRGGNRPNEQFF.

The chain carries TRBV15 and TRBJ2-3; D gene ambiguous. From germline, CDR1 is LNHNV and CDR2 YYDKDF (reference sequence). This CDR3 spans 15 amino acids. Trimming cost V 1 base and J 3 bases, with 11 bases left between them. CDR3 protein: CATSRAGPTTDTQYF. The CDR3 DNA follows: TGTGCCACCAGCAGAGCGGGTCCCACGACAGATACGCAGTATTTT. Supplemented by reference TRBV15 and TRBJ2-3, the full variable domain reads DAMVIQNPRYQVTQFGKPVTLSCSQTLNHNVMYWYQQKSSQAPKLLFHYYDKDFNNEADTPDNFQSRRPNTSFCFLDIRSPGLGDTAMYLCATSRAGPTTDTQYFGPGTRLTVL.

The genes are TRBV7-9 and TRBJ2-2; D gene unclear. V dropped 1 base and J dropped 0 bases, with 9 bases sitting between them. There are 16 residues in the CDR3. Germline CDR1 reads SEHNR; CDR2 reads FQNEAQ (reference sequence). This CDR3 reads CASSLVGQTNTGELFF. The CDR3, as DNA: TGTGCCAGCAGCTTAGTTGGCCAGACGAACACCGGGGAGCTGTTTTTT.

The rearrangement joins TRBV11-3 to TRBJ2-7; the D gene is possibly TRBD1 (6 bases). Trimming cost V 2 bases and J 3 bases, with 14 bases left between them. The germline gives CDR1 SGHNT, CDR2 YENEEA. The CDR3 contains 15 residues. CDR3 in DNA: TGTGCCAGCAGCTTAAGGCCAGGGGACCACTACGAGCAGTACTTC. This translates into CASSLRPGDHYEQYF. Complete variable domain (other parts from reference TRBV11-3 and TRBJ2-7): EAGVVQSPRYKIIEKKQPVAFWCNPISGHNTLYWYLQNLGQGPELLIRYENEEAVDDSQLPKDRFSAERLKGVDSTLKIQPAELGDSAVYLCASSLRPGDHYEQYFGPGTRLTVT.

This chain uses TRBV4-1 with TRBJ2-7; tentatively, D is TRBD1 (6 bases). The V end was cut by 3 bases, the J end by 1 base, with 13 bases between. The CDR3 covers 15 residues. Germline V CDR1 and CDR2: MGHRA, YSYEKL. The CDR3 is CASSQYTGMSYEQYF. As DNA, the CDR3 is TGCGCCAGCAGCCAGTACACAGGGATGTCCTACGAGCAGTACTTC.

V usage is TRBV6-4 and J usage is TRBJ1-4; 10 bases are a match to TRBD1. J lost 7 bases, V lost 5 bases, and 7 bases had no gene match. CDR1 is MRHNA and CDR2 is SNTAGT in the germline V gene. This CDR3 has 15 residues. The CDR3 loop is CASSPGQGESEKLFF. The CDR3 DNA sequence: TGTGCCAGCAGTCCAGGACAGGGGGAGAGTGAAAAACTGTTTTTT.

The chain combines TRBV7-3 with TRBJ2-2, with 11 bases fitting TRBD2. CDR1 and CDR2 from the germline V gene are SGHTA and FQGTGA. V dropped 5 bases and J dropped 1; count of bases not matched to a gene: 6. The CDR3 contains 17 residues. The CDR3: CASSGGLAGGNTGELFF. The DNA for the CDR3 is TGTGCCAGCAGCGGCGGACTAGCGGGTGGGAACACCGGGGAGCTGTTTTTT. The full variable domain, in which reference TRBV7-3 and TRBJ2-2 provide the parts outside the CDR3, is GAGVSQTPSNKVTEKGKYVELRCDPISGHTALYWYRQSLGQGPEFLIYFQGTGAADDSGLPNDRFFAVRPEGSVSTLKIQRTERGDSAVYLCASSGGLAGGNTGELFFGEGSRLTVL.